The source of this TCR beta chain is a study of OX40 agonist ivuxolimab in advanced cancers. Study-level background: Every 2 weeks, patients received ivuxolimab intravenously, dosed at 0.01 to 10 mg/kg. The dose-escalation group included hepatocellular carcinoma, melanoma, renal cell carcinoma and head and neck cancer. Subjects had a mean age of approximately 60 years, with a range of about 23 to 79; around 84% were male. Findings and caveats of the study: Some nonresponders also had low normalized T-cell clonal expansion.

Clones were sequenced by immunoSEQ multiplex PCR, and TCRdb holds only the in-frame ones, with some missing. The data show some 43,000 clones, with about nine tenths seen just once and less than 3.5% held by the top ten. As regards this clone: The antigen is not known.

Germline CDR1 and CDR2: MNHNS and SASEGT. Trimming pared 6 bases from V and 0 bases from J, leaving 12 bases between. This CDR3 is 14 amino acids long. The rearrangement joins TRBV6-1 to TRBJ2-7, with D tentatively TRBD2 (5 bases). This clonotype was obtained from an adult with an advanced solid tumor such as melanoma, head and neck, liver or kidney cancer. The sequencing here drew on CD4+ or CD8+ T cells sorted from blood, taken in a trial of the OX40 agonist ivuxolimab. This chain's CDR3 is CASRGAESSYEQYF. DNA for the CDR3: TGTGCCAGCAGGGGAGCGGAGAGCTCCTACGAGCAGTACTTC.